These T cell receptor beta chains were read from a single sample in a study of T cell responses to AZD1222 COVID-19 vaccine. Libraries were prepared by immunoSEQ multiplex PCR; TCRdb keeps only in-frame clonotypes and omits some of them. In the table there are tens of thousands of clones, approximately 90% of which are singletons. The specimen comprised peripheral blood, sampled on day 0 of AZD1222 vaccination. The receptors stem from an adult in good health. Each CDR3 is given without its conserved first and last residue. Clone size is shown for a subset of rows, as once, few, many or a class of expanded clone.

J | V | size | CDR3
TRBJ1-3 | TRBV5-1 | . | ASSLEDSGNTIY
TRBJ1-6 | TRBV28 | once | ASSIAGENSPLH
TRBJ1-2 | TRBV30 | . | AWSVIRRTSPYYGYT
TRBJ1-2 | TRBV4-1 | . | ASSQNPSANYGYT
TRBJ1-5 | TRBV11-3 | . | ASSLGGTVQPQH
TRBJ2-1 | TRBV3-1/TRBV3-2 | . | ASSQMAGYRNEQF
TRBJ2-7 | TRBV5-1 | once | ASSQAVTGDEQY
TRBJ1-1 | TRBV10-2 | . | ASSDGGNTEAF
TRBJ2-1 | TRBV28 | once | ASSPRPGTYNEQF
TRBJ2-1 | TRBV18 | . | ASCLGGDSYNEQF
TRBJ2-5 | TRBV6-2/TRBV6-3 | . | ASSLSGGRGETQY
TRBJ2-7 | TRBV30 | . | AWSVQGYEQY
TRBJ2-1 | TRBV28 | once | ASSFMGRVYNEQF
TRBJ1-1 | TRBV30 | . | AWSVLDREAF
TRBJ1-4 | TRBV2 | . | ASSDGYLGEKLF
TRBJ2-7 | TRBV3-1/TRBV3-2 | once | ASTPGSVAYEQY
TRBJ2-3 | TRBV7-2 | . | ASSLTSGRYDTQY
TRBJ1-1 | TRBV6-5 | . | ASRPGGSGDTEAF
TRBJ1-2 | TRBV24-1 | once | ATSDPGQGAYGYT
TRBJ1-5 | TRBV18 | . | ASSPRDTDLDRH
TRBJ2-2 | TRBV7-8 | . | ASSLSSGGGELF
TRBJ1-2 | TRBV25-1 | . | ASSPQGAGYT
TRBJ2-7 | TRBV10-3 | . | AIRSDHEQY
TRBJ1-1 | TRBV27 | . | ASSARANTEAF
TRBJ1-2 | TRBV9 | . | ASSVAWDYGYT
TRBJ1-1 | TRBV4-1 | . | ASSKGQGPNTEAF
TRBJ1-3 | TRBV18 | . | ASSLSWDTIY
TRBJ2-6 | TRBV21-1 | . | ASTPGAGFLPSGANVLT
TRBJ2-5 | TRBV12-3/TRBV12-4 | . | ASRGGETQY
TRBJ2-5 | TRBV4-2 | . | ASSPGLAGVVKTQY
TRBJ1-5 | TRBV28 | . | ASSRGGQGNQPQH
TRBJ1-5 | TRBV28 | . | ASSLAGQPQH
TRBJ2-1 | TRBV12-3/TRBV12-4 | . | ASSLSGEGQF
TRBJ2-5 | TRBV2 | . | ASRDRGETQY
TRBJ1-3 | TRBV5-1 | . | ASSWGLGDSGNTIY
TRBJ2-3 | TRBV11-1 | . | ASRNTSGRAVDTQY
TRBJ2-7 | TRBV25-1 | once | ARTNPGQWDSEQY
TRBJ2-1 | TRBV28 | . | ASRGPQRRSSYNEQF
TRBJ2-7 | TRBV11-3 | . | ASSLGGTYEQY
TRBJ1-2 | TRBV27 | . | ASSFRGRLEGHYYGYT
TRBJ2-7 | TRBV5-5 | . | ASSWLRTSYEQY
TRBJ2-7 | TRBV28 | . | ASGRSYEQY
TRBJ2-2 | TRBV6-5 | . | ASLRTGGDSGELF
TRBJ2-7 | TRBV18 | . | ASSPPGQGNYEQY
TRBJ1-5 | TRBV7-9 | . | ASTRTGDEPQH